This TCR beta chain was profiled in a study of cytomegalovirus exposure and HLA in healthy donors. Study conclusions and caveats: An analysis that came later showed most CMV-associated TCR beta chains appearing HLA-restricted. Analyzed later, association rates of TCRs varied across HLA loci, with DRB1 most and HLA-C fewest. Donors belonging to an Asian-associated ancestry cluster reportedly showed fewer N-insertions in productive TCRs than the roughly 700-donor mean, according to what a later analysis found.

The PCR employed 60 Vbeta primers together with 13 Jbeta primers. This table comes from immunoSEQ multiplex PCR, and its TCRdb copy is limited to in-frame clones, with some not included. The sample records about 140,000 clones, about 78% being singletons. Trimming took 4 bases from V and 4 from J; bases not matched to a gene: 26. This CDR3 spans 22 amino acids. Germline assignment: CDR1 SGDLS and CDR2 YYNGEE. Regarding this clone: Its target is not known.

The V and J genes are TRBV9 and TRBJ2-3, with TRBD1 matching over 11 bases. Input material: PBMCs. This TCR was sampled from a young man in good health and CMV-seronegative. CDR3 sequence reads: CASSQGQGAKLRGGSLADTQYF. The CDR3 nucleotides read TGTGCCAGCAGCCAAGGACAGGGGGCGAAACTACGCGGCGGGAGTCTTGCAGATACGCAGTATTTT.